This T cell receptor (beta chain) was sequenced for a study of blood T cell repertoires in COVID-19. Study at large: Sources were T cells, B-cell-depleted T cells, or PBMCs; the material itself was cDNA or gDNA.

Seattle patients were enrolled during active infection and followed longitudinally. Germline-derived CDR1 and CDR2 are MDHEN and SYDVKM. This CDR3 region has 15 residues. The trim removed 6 bases at V and 1 base at J, leaving 6 bases unmatched. Measured with immunoSEQ multiplex PCR; TCRdb has only the in-frame clones, and not every one. The sample lists roughly 170,000 clones, around 87% occurring once. The chain combines TRBV28 with TRBJ2-7; 10 positions match TRBD1. Sequenced: peripheral blood. This receptor was obtained from a woman in her sixties or seventies with COVID-19, enrolled during active disease. The CDR3 region is CASRDPGQGSYEQYF. The CDR3 nucleotides read TGTGCCAGCAGGGACCCGGGACAGGGGTCCTACGAGCAGTACTTC.